One and the same sample provided the 32 T cell receptor beta chains below, sequenced in a study of blood T cell repertoires in COVID-19. Method: immunoSEQ multiplex PCR; TCRdb's copy keeps in-frame clones and lacks some. The sample lists about 240,000 clones; about 81% were seen once. The sample consisted of peripheral blood. The receptors shown here come from a woman aged 60-75 years with active or convalescent COVID-19.

The genes are TRBV9 and TRBJ1-2; 10 bases line up with TRBD1. CDR1 is SGDLS and CDR2 is YYNGEE in the germline V gene. The V segment lost 3 bases and the J segment 7 bases; nucleotides outside the gene matches: 9. The CDR3 extends over 15 amino acids. CDR3 DNA sequence: TGTGCCAGCAGCGAGACAGGGGGCAGAGGAGGTGGCTACACCTTC. As protein: CASSETGGRGGGYTF. Based on the CDR3 plus reference TRBV9 and TRBJ1-2, the full variable domain is DSGVTQTPKHLITATGQRVTLRCSPRSGDLSVYWYQQSLDQGLQFLIQYYNGEERAKGNILERFSAQQFPDLHSELNLSSLELGDSALYFCASSETGGRGGGYTFGSGTRLTVV.

This sequence joins TRBV30 and TRBJ2-3; the D gene is possibly TRBD1 (5 bases). CDR1 and CDR2 (germline): GTSNPN, SVGIG (reference sequence). The germline V and J ends were trimmed by 6 bases and 4 bases, with 11 bases remaining between them. This CDR3 is 12 amino acids long. The CDR3 nucleotides are TGTGCCTGTTACTCCAGGGCAGATACGCAGTATTTT. Translating gives CACYSRADTQYF.

The chain couples TRBV7-9 to TRBJ1-5, with a tentative D call TRBD1 (6 bases). Germline CDR1 is SEHNR and CDR2 is FQNEAQ (reference sequence). The length of the CDR3 is 16 residues. V gave up 1 base and J gave up 4 bases, with 14 bases separating them. The CDR3 DNA reads as TGTGCCAGCAGCTTAGGGTCAGGGGTAGGGAATCAGCCCCAGCATTTT. It specifies CASSLGSGVGNQPQHF. Using reference TRBV7-9 and TRBJ1-5 for the parts outside the CDR3, the full variable domain is DTGVSQNPRHKITKRGQNVTFRCDPISEHNRLYWYRQTLGQGPEFLTYFQNEAQLEKSRLLSDRFSAERPKGSFSTLEIQRTEQGDSAMYLCASSLGSGVGNQPQHFGDGTRLSIL.

This rearrangement joins TRBV5-1 to TRBJ1-6, with TRBD1 matching 7 bases. The V gene end was trimmed by 4 bases and the J gene end by 6 bases; junction bases not matched to a gene: 7. CDR3 size: 15 residues. Germline V gene sequence: CDR1 SGHRS, CDR2 YFSETQ. CDR3 bases: TGCGCCAGCAGCATGGACAGGATAGTTAATTCACCCCTCCACTTT. Amino acid sequence: CASSMDRIVNSPLHF. The full variable domain, with the rest looked up from reference TRBV5-1 and TRBJ1-6, is KAGVTQTPRYLIKTRGQQVTLSCSPISGHRSVSWYQQTPGQGLQFLFEYFSETQRNKGNFPGRFSGRQFSNSRSEMNVSTLELGDSALYLCASSMDRIVNSPLHFGNGTRLTVT.

The V call is TRBV30, the J call TRBJ1-3, with a tentative D call TRBD1 (5 bases). Looked up from germline, CDR1 is GTSNPN and CDR2 is SVGIG (reference sequence). V shed 4 bases and J shed 4 bases, with 17 bases lying between them. The CDR3 is made up of 15 amino acids. The CDR3 DNA is TGTGCCTGGACCCACCTTGGGGGGTCGGGAAACACCATATATTTT. Its translation is CAWTHLGGSGNTIYF. Filled out from reference TRBV30 and TRBJ1-3, the complete variable domain reads SQTIHQWPATLVQPVGSPLSLECTVEGTSNPNLYWYRQAAGRGLQLLFYSVGIGQISSEVPQNLSASRPQDRQFILSSKKLLLSDSGFYLCAWTHLGGSGNTIYFGEGSWLTVV.

This clone turned up a few times. The chain recombines TRBV2 with TRBJ1-6; tentatively, D is TRBD1 (6 bases). CDR1 and CDR2 from the germline V gene are SNHLY and FYNNEI. Trimming left V 10 bases short and J 7 bases short, with 20 bases between. The length of the CDR3 is 15 residues. CDR3 sequence (DNA): TGTGCCATCACACCGTGGCAGGGGATAAATTCACCCCTCCACTTT. Translated: CAITPWQGINSPLHF.

The V call is TRBV4-1, the J call TRBJ2-5; 8 nucleotides agree with TRBD1. Losses at the gene ends were 4 bases for V and 4 bases for J; bases not matched to a gene: 5. The CDR3 has 14 amino acids. Germline V lookup: CDR1 MGHRA, CDR2 YSYEKL. The CDR3 region has the DNA TGCGCCAGCAGCCGGACAGGGAGCGGAGAGACCCAGTACTTC. It encodes CASSRTGSGETQYF.

This clone was seen just once. The genes are TRBV5-1 and TRBJ1-6; D is ambiguous. V dropped 4 bases and J dropped 6 bases, with 8 bases sitting between them. CDR3 length: 13 amino acids. Germline V gene lookup returns CDR1 SGHRS and CDR2 YFSETQ. The CDR3 DNA is TGCGCCAGCAGCGCGGGGAGTAATTCACCCCTCCACTTT. As protein: CASSAGSNSPLHF.

The chain recombines TRBV5-1 with TRBJ2-5; TRBD2 agrees at 9 bases. The CDR3 runs to 20 residues. V shed 3 bases, J shed 5 bases, and the junction held 23 bases outside the gene matches. Germline values: CDR1 SGHRS, CDR2 YFSETQ. The CDR3 DNA reads TGCGCCAGCAGCTCGGGGACTCGCGGGGGGGCGAATCCTAGTGGGGAGACCCAGTACTTC. It yields the protein CASSSGTRGGANPSGETQYF.

The chain couples TRBV6-5 to TRBJ1-3, with unresolved D. The length of the CDR3 is 14 residues. CDR1 and CDR2 (germline): MNHEY, SVGAGI. V gave up 4 bases and J gave up 0 bases, with 7 bases separating them. The CDR3 is CASSSLFSGNTIYF. The DNA of the CDR3 is TGTGCCAGCAGTTCTTTGTTCTCTGGAAACACCATATATTTT.

The chain couples TRBV19 to TRBJ1-4; TRBD1 matches at 11 bases. The germline gives CDR1 LNHDA, CDR2 SQIVND (reference sequence). V was pared by 3 bases and J by 3 bases, with 9 bases of the junction left unmatched. The CDR3 consists of 18 residues. CDR3 nucleotides: TGTGCCAGTAGTATCCGTAGGGACAGGGGGTCTCCTAATGAAAAACTGTTTTTT. It translates to CASSIRRDRGSPNEKLFF. Variable domain in full (rest from reference TRBV19 and TRBJ1-4): DGGITQSPKYLFRKEGQNVTLSCEQNLNHDAMYWYRQDPGQGLRLIYYSQIVNDFQKGDIAEGYSVSREKKESFPLTVTSAQKNPTAFYLCASSIRRDRGSPNEKLFFGSGTQLSVL.

This chain uses TRBV2 with TRBJ1-5, with D perhaps TRBD1 (5 bases). The CDR3 loop spans 17 amino acids. Germline values: CDR1 SNHLY, CDR2 FYNNEI. The V and J ends lost 1 base and 0 bases respectively, with 13 bases between them. The CDR3 loop reads CASSEGGLKDSNQPQHF. The CDR3 region has the DNA TGTGCCAGCAGTGAAGGGGGACTGAAGGATAGCAATCAGCCCCAGCATTTT.

The J gene is TRBJ1-1, the V gene TRBV7-3; D is uncertain. The CDR3 totals 13 residues. V lost 6 bases, J lost 1 base, and 9 bases lay in between. The germline V gene encodes CDR1 SGHTA and CDR2 FQGTGA. The CDR3 sequence is CASRLRQNTEAFF. In nucleotides, the CDR3 is TGTGCCAGCAGGCTCAGACAGAACACTGAAGCTTTCTTT.

The rearrangement links TRBV27 to TRBJ1-5, with 7 bases fitting TRBD1. V shed 1 base, J shed 5 bases, and the junction held 2 bases outside the gene matches. The CDR3 spans 14 residues. CDR1 is MNHEY and CDR2 is SMNVEV in the germline V gene (reference sequence). CDR3 amino acids: CASSLWTGYQPQHF. CDR3 in DNA: TGTGCCAGCAGTTTATGGACAGGATATCAGCCCCAGCATTTT.

This rearrangement joins TRBV18 to TRBJ1-2, with TRBD1 identical over 8 bases. Germline-derived CDR1 and CDR2 are KGHSH and LQKENI. This CDR3 region has 14 residues. The V gene end was trimmed by 6 bases and the J gene end by 0 bases; junction bases not matched to a gene: 3. CDR3 DNA sequence: TGTGCCAGCTCGGGACAGGTAGCTAACTATGGCTACACCTTC. This gives the protein CASSGQVANYGYTF.

This chain links TRBV2 with TRBJ1-1; D uncertain. Looked up from germline, CDR1 is SNHLY and CDR2 is FYNNEI. Trimming cost V 4 bases and J 4 bases, with 13 bases left between them. The CDR3 is 14 amino acids. For the CDR3, the DNA is TGTGCCAGCAGTGGTGAGGGAGTGAGCACTGAAGCTTTCTTT. Protein product: CASSGEGVSTEAFF.

This clone was seen a few times. The chain couples TRBV24-1 to TRBJ2-3; 9 positions match TRBD2. V shed 4 bases, J shed 5 bases, and the junction held 6 bases outside the gene matches. The CDR3 runs 15 residues. Germline CDR1 is KGHDR and CDR2 is SFDVKD. CDR3 DNA sequence: TGTGCCACCAGTGACCCGACTAGCGGTGGAGATACGCAGTATTTT. It specifies CATSDPTSGGDTQYF.

The rearrangement joins TRBV5-5 to TRBJ1-1, with a weak D call TRBD1 (5 bases). The CDR3 covers 15 residues. The ends were cut back, 1 base at V and 0 bases at J, with 10 bases in the middle. Per germline, CDR1 SGHKS and CDR2 YYEKEE (reference sequence). CDR3 sequence reads: CASSLSPGLNTEAFF. The CDR3 nucleotides are TGTGCCAGCAGCTTGTCCCCAGGGCTGAACACTGAAGCTTTCTTT.

This rearrangement joins TRBV29-1 to TRBJ2-5; 11 bases map to TRBD1. The junction had 9 bases not matched to a gene; V was cut back by 4 bases and J by 5 bases. The CDR3 is 15 residues long. Germline V gives CDR1 SQVTM, CDR2 ANQGSEA. This CDR3 reads CSVGIWGQGGETQYF. In nucleotides, the CDR3 is TGCAGCGTTGGTATTTGGGGACAGGGGGGTGAGACCCAGTACTTC.

This rearrangement joins TRBV18 to TRBJ1-5; the match to TRBD1 covers 9 bases. The CDR3 contains 15 residues. The V gene's germline CDR1 is KGHSH and CDR2 LQKENI. With V trimmed by 4 bases and J by 5 bases, 6 bases remained unmatched. Written as DNA, the CDR3 is TGTGCCAGCTCACAGGGGACAGGGAGTGATCAGCCCCAGCATTTT. It translates to CASSQGTGSDQPQHF. Full variable domain (outside the CDR3, taken from reference TRBV18 and TRBJ1-5): NAGVMQNPRHLVRRRGQEARLRCSPMKGHSHVYWYRQLPEEGLKFMVYLQKENIIDESGMPKERFSAEFPKEGPSILRIQQVVRGDSAAYFCASSQGTGSDQPQHFGDGTRLSIL.

The V and J genes are TRBV6-5 and TRBJ1-4, with D possibly matching TRBD1 (5 bases). V lost 1 base, J lost 5 bases, and 8 bases lay in between. CDR3 length equals 14 residues. From germline, CDR1 is MNHEY and CDR2 SVGAGI. This CDR3 reads CASSYFRENEKLFF. In nucleotides, the CDR3 is TGTGCCAGCAGTTACTTCAGGGAAAATGAAAAACTGTTTTTT.

The CDR3 reads CASSFGLNYGYTF. In nucleotides, the CDR3 is TGCGCCAGCAGCTTCGGTCTTAACTATGGCTACACCTTC. V gene TRBV5-1 combines with J gene TRBJ1-2, with D uncertain. Per germline, CDR1 SGHRS and CDR2 YFSETQ. CDR3 length: 13 residues. V was shortened by 2 bases and J by 1 base, with 6 bases between the two germline ends. Full variable domain (outside the CDR3, taken from reference TRBV5-1 and TRBJ1-2): KAGVTQTPRYLIKTRGQQVTLSCSPISGHRSVSWYQQTPGQGLQFLFEYFSETQRNKGNFPGRFSGRQFSNSRSEMNVSTLELGDSALYLCASSFGLNYGYTFGSGTRLTVV.

The rearrangement joins TRBV5-4 to TRBJ1-3; D is unresolved. The V gene's germline CDR1 is SGHNT and CDR2 YYREEE (reference sequence). The V and J ends lost 4 bases and 2 bases respectively, with 19 bases between them. The CDR3 covers 17 residues. The CDR3 reads CASSTRLVRGAGNTIYF. DNA of the CDR3: TGTGCCAGCAGCACGAGGCTCGTACGGGGAGCTGGAAACACCATATATTTT.

The chain links TRBV25-1 to TRBJ2-1, with TRBD1 matching over 10 bases. The junction had 15 bases not matched to a gene; V was cut back by 7 bases and J by 9 bases. The CDR3 is 16 amino acids. Germline V lookup: CDR1 MGHDK, CDR2 SYGVNS. CDR3 bases: TGTGCCAGCACCCGGGGGAGGGGACAGGGGTATGGTGAGCAGTTCTTC. It translates to CASTRGRGQGYGEQFF.

The gene calls are TRBV13 and TRBJ1-6; TRBD1 aligns across 8 bases. J was trimmed by 2 bases and V by 3 bases; bases with no gene match: 3. The CDR3 is made up of 16 amino acids. CDR1 PRHDT and CDR2 FYEKMQ come from the germline V gene (reference sequence). CDR3 loop: CASSFGQGTYNSPLHF. Here the CDR3 DNA reads TGTGCCAGCAGCTTTGGACAGGGAACCTATAATTCACCCCTCCACTTT.

The rearrangement uses TRBV7-8 and TRBJ1-2; D is unclear. This CDR3 has 14 amino acids. The germline gives CDR1 SGHVS, CDR2 FQNEAQ. V lost 8 bases to trimming and J lost 1 base, with 14 bases between them. CDR3 sequence reads: CASLGGGYNYGYTF. CDR3 bases: TGTGCCAGCTTGGGCGGAGGGTATAACTATGGCTACACCTTC.

The chain couples TRBV11-3 to TRBJ2-1; D not resolved. The CDR3 runs 14 residues. Per germline, CDR1 SGHNT and CDR2 YENEEA. Trimming shortened V by 0 bases and J by 7 bases, and 10 bases separated the two germline ends. CDR3 coding DNA: TGTGCCAGCAGCTTAGATCCTTTTACTAATGAGCAGTTCTTC. As protein: CASSLDPFTNEQFF.

Comments on this clone: The sample carries other DNA sequences with the same CDR3. This chain joins TRBV18 and TRBJ2-3, with TRBD2 identical over 13 bases. The CDR3 is 16 amino acids. From germline, CDR1 is KGHSH and CDR2 LQKENI. Unmatched junction bases numbered 0, after V lost 2 bases and J lost 1 base. The CDR3: CASSPGTSGGTDTQYF. The CDR3 DNA reads TGTGCCAGCTCACCAGGGACTAGCGGGGGCACAGATACGCAGTATTTT.

The V gene is TRBV7-8, the J gene TRBJ1-2, with D unclear. Germline CDR1 SGHVS, CDR2 FQNEAQ. The CDR3 covers 13 residues. Trimming shortened V by 1 base and J by 2 bases, and 5 bases separated the two germline ends. The chain's CDR3 is CASSLGVNYGYTF. CDR3 DNA: TGTGCCAGCAGCTTAGGAGTAAACTATGGCTACACCTTC. The variable domain in full, completed from reference TRBV7-8 and TRBJ1-2, reads GAGVSQSPRYKVAKRGQDVALRCDPISGHVSLFWYQQALGQGPEFLTYFQNEAQLDKSGLPSDRFFAERPEGSVSTLKIQRTQQEDSAVYLCASSLGVNYGYTFGSGTRLTVV.

The gene calls are TRBV21-1 and TRBJ1-2; whether TRBD1, the table's D call, matches the DNA was not checked. TRBV21-1 is termed a pseudogene. The CDR3 has 13 residues. As DNA, the CDR3 is TGTGCCAGCAGCACGGGACAGGGGGGAGGCTACACCTTC. This encodes CASSTGQGGGYTF.

V usage is TRBV27 and J usage is TRBJ2-2; 11 nucleotides align to TRBD1. The length of the CDR3 is 16 residues. The germline CDR1 and CDR2 sequences are MNHEY and SMNVEV (reference sequence). The J segment lost 6 bases and the V segment lost 3 bases, leaving 6 bases of the junction unmatched. CDR3 DNA sequence: TGTGCCAGCAGTTTCCTGGGACAGGGGGGGGCCGGGGAGCTGTTTTTT. It specifies CASSFLGQGGAGELFF.

The V call is TRBV11-2, the J call TRBJ2-1; D ambiguous. CDR3 length: 13 residues. Trimming removed 5 bases from V and 12 bases from J, with 17 bases in between. Germline V CDR1 and CDR2: SGHAT, FQNNGV. This CDR3 is CASSKRAEGWQFF. The CDR3 DNA is TGTGCCAGCAGCAAACGCGCGGAAGGATGGCAGTTCTTC.